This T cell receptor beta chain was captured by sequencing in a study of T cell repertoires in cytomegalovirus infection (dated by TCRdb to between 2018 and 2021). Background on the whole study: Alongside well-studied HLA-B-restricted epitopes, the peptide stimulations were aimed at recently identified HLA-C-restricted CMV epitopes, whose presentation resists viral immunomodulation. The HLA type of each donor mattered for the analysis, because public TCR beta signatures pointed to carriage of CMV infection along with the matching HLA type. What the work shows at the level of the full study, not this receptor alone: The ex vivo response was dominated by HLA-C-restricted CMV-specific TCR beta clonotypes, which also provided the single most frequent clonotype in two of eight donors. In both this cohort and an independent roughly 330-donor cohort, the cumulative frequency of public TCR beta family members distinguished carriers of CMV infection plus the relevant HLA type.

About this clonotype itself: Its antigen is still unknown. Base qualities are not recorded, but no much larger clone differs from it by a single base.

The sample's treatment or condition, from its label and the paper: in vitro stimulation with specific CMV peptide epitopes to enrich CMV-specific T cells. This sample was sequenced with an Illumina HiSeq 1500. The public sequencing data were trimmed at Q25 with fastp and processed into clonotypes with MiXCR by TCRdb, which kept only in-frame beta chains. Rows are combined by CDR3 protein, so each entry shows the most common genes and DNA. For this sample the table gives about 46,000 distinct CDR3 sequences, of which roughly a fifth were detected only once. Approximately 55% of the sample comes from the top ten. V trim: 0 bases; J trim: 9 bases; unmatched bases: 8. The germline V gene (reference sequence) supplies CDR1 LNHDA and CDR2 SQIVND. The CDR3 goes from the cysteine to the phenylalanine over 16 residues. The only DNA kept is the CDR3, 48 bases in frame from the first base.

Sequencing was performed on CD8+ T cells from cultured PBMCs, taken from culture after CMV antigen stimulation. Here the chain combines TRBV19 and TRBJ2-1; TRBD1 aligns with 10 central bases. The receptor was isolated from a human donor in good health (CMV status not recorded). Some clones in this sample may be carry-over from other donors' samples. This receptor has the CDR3 CASSIDSGTGEVEQFF. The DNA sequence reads TGTGCCAGTAGTATAGACTCCGGGACAGGGGAGGTTGAGCAGTTCTTC.